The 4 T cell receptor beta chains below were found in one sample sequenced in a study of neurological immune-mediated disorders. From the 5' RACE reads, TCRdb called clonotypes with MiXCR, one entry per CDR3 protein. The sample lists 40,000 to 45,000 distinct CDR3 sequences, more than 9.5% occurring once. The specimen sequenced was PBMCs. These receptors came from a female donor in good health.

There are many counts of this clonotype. The CDR3 DNA follows: TGTGCCAGCAGCCGAGAGACAGCGGTGGGGGAAGCTTTCTTT. This gives the protein CASSRETAVGEAFF. The chain joins TRBV3-1 to TRBJ1-1; a weak D match, TRBD1 (5 bases). The CDR3 length is 14 residues. Germline assignment: CDR1 LGHDT and CDR2 YNNKEL (reference sequence). V was clipped by 4 bases and J by 8 bases, with 17 bases between them.

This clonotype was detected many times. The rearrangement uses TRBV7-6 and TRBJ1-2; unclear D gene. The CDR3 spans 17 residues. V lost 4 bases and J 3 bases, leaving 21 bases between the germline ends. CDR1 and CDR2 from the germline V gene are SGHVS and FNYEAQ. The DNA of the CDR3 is TGTGCCAGCAGCTCTAAACCGGCAGGCCTCGTAGACTATGGCTACACCTTC. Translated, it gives CASSSKPAGLVDYGYTF.

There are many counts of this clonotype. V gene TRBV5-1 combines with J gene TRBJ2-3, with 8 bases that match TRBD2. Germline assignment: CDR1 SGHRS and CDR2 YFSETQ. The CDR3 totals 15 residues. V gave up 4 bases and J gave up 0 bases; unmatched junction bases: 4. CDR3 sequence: CASSHGGASTDTQYF. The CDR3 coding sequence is TGCGCCAGCAGCCACGGGGGGGCAAGCACAGATACGCAGTATTTT. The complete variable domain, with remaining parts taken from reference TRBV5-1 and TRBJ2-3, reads KAGVTQTPRYLIKTRGQQVTLSCSPISGHRSVSWYQQTPGQGLQFLFEYFSETQRNKGNFPGRFSGRQFSNSRSEMNVSTLELGDSALYLCASSHGGASTDTQYFGPGTRLTVL.

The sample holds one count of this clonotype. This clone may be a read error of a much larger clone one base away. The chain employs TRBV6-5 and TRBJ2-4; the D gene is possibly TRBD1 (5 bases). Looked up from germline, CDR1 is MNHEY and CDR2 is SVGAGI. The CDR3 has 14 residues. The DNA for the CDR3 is TGTGCCATCAGTTACTCCAGGGTCAAAAACATTCAGTACTTC. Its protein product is CAISYSRVKNIQYF.